A single sample gave rise to the 3 T cell receptor beta chains below, sequenced in a study of regulatory T cells in long-lasting Graves disease. TCR beta libraries were built with iRepertoire HTBI primers and Arm-PCR of CDR3 regions. TCRdb redid the calling of the multiplex PCR reads with MiXCR, one entry per CDR3 protein. The sample yields 400,000 to 550,000 distinct CDR3 sequences, roughly 17% seen once. Documented time point: newly diagnosed GD, antithyroid drugs for less than 3 months. Construction of the TCR library relied on RNA isolated from PBMCs. These same records also appear under a second study, on T cells in Graves' hyperthyroidism and ophthalmopathy.

The sample in question was peripheral blood mononuclear cells (PBMCs), obtained at new diagnosis, from a patient treated with antithyroid drugs. These receptors were taken from a woman under 30 with Graves disease.

Many counts were recorded for this clonotype. CDR3: CASSYGPPSGSAQYF. As DNA, the CDR3 is TGTGCCAGCAGTTACGGTCCGCCAAGTGGGTCAGCGCAGTATTTT. The chain uses TRBV6-2 or TRBV6-3 and TRBJ2-3; no definite D call. In germline, CDR1 is MNHEY, CDR2 SVGEGT. The CDR3 sequence is 15 residues long. V was cut by 2 bases and J by 10 bases, with 19 bases left in between.

This clonotype was seen only a few times. The genes are TRBV10-3 and TRBJ1-2, with 8 bases matching TRBD1. The CDR3 has 19 residues. Trimming took 7 bases from V and 7 from J; bases not matched to a gene: 26. CDR1 is ENHRY, CDR2 SYGVKD, per germline. The CDR3 here is CAITPRPDGSQGARGGYTF. The DNA of the CDR3 is TGTGCCATCACACCCCGGCCCGACGGGTCCCAGGGGGCGCGGGGTGGCTACACCTTC.

V usage is TRBV18 and J usage is TRBJ1-1, with D maybe TRBD1 (6 bases). The CDR3 is 17 residues long. V was cut by 3 bases and J by 2 bases, with 19 bases left in between. Per germline, CDR1 KGHSH and CDR2 LQKENI. CDR3 bases: TGTGCCAGCTCACCGATTTTTATGGGGGCCCCTAACACTGAAGCTTTCTTT. Amino acid sequence: CASSPIFMGAPNTEAFF.